This T cell receptor (beta chain) was sequenced in a study of T cell changes during pregnancy in multiple sclerosis. Sequencing used immunoSEQ multiplex PCR; TCRdb keeps in-frame clones, though not all of them. The table shows approximately 37,000 clones, with around 94% occurring only once. Per the germline V gene, CDR1 is SEHNR and CDR2 is FQNEAQ (reference sequence). V was clipped by 3 bases and J by 4 bases, with 11 bases between them. This CDR3 spans 14 amino acids. The receptor's source is a female donor with multiple sclerosis, enrolled in a pregnancy study. Specimen: CD4+ T cells from peripheral blood mononuclear cells, collected before pregnancy. The V and J genes are TRBV7-9 and TRBJ2-3; D unclear. CDR3 sequence: CASSFLSVADTQYF. Here the CDR3 DNA reads TGTGCCAGCAGCTTTCTAAGCGTCGCAGATACGCAGTATTTT. Supplemented by reference TRBV7-9 and TRBJ2-3, the full variable domain reads DTGVSQNPRHKITKRGQNVTFRCDPISEHNRLYWYRQTLGQGPEFLTYFQNEAQLEKSRLLSDRFSAERPKGSFSTLEIQRTEQGDSAMYLCASSFLSVADTQYFGPGTRLTVL.